This T cell receptor beta chain derives from a study of OX40 agonist ivuxolimab in advanced cancers. For context, the study as a whole: Ivuxolimab was a fully human IgG2 agonistic monoclonal antibody targeting the costimulatory receptor OX40 (CD134). Intravenous ivuxolimab was administered to patients every 2 weeks at six dose levels: 0.01, 0.1, 0.3, 1.5, 3 and 10 mg/kg. Of the approximately 54 patients in dose escalation, 19 had hepatocellular carcinoma, about 15 had melanoma, 9 had renal cell carcinoma and 9 had head and neck cancer. In the dose-escalation cohort, 70% to 85% of patients were male, and the mean age was around 60 years, with a range of about 23 to 90. Prior anti-PD-1, anti-PD-L1 or anti-CTLA-4 therapy was permitted, and checkpoint inhibitors had been received by about 36% of dose-escalation patients. Partial responses occurred in three dose-escalation patients, of whom one had hepatocellular carcinoma and two had cutaneous melanoma. Peripheral TCRbeta sequencing aimed to test whether ivuxolimab altered TCR sequence diversity and caused clonal T-cell expansion. The paper covers the monotherapy dose-escalation part of the phase I ivuxolimab trial, which included N ≈ 57 patients.

To sequence the TCRbeta CDR3 region, genomic DNA was isolated from the sorted cells. The immunoSEQ Assay was used for sequencing of TCRbeta CDR3 regions. TCRdb mirrors the immuneACCESS table, restricted to in-frame sequences. Some clones are absent from its copies; in checked studies, under half trace to an unresolved V gene, and the reason for the others is unknown. In this sample the table shows 60,000 to 75,000 clones, 65% to 85% of which occur a single time. Around 27% of the sample is taken by the ten largest. From the germline V gene (reference sequence), CDR1 is SGHNT and CDR2 is YYREEE. The CDR3 starts with the cysteine, ends with the phenylalanine, and has 13 residues. Just CDR3 DNA is preserved here, 39 bases in frame from base 1. Concerning this clone itself: There is no known antigen for this receptor. The junction departs from germline at one end; a sequencing error may be responsible.

Patients with a history of autoimmune disease or receiving systemic immunosuppression were excluded from the trial. Peripheral blood for TCR sequencing was collected from all dose cohorts at baseline, on cycle 4 day 1, and on cycle 7 day 1. Samples were obtained from an open-label, multicenter, first-in-human phase I dose-escalation trial of ivuxolimab. Adults with locally advanced or metastatic melanoma, renal cell carcinoma, hepatocellular carcinoma or head and neck squamous cell carcinoma were enrolled in the trial. CD4+ and CD8+ T cells were sorted separately from peripheral blood before TCR sequencing. Summary of the overall study and its limitations: Low levels of normalized T-cell clonal expansion were also seen in some patients who did not respond. The antigen specificity of the clonally expanded peripheral T cells was not determined. After ivuxolimab, more expanded clones were found on average in CD8+ T cells than in CD4+ T cells. In partial responders in the 0.1-3.0 mg/kg groups, normalized peripheral clonal expansion was found to be among the lowest, especially among CD8+ T cells. At doses from 0.1 to 3.0 mg/kg, clonal expansion was seen in both CD4+ and CD8+ blood T cells between baseline and week 6.

The TCR comes from an adult with an advanced solid tumor such as melanoma, head and neck, liver or kidney cancer. This chain joins TRBV5-4 to TRBJ2-3; a confident D gene designation cannot be given. The sample was CD4+ or CD8+ T cells sorted from blood, taken in a trial of the OX40 agonist ivuxolimab. The nucleotide sequence is TGCGCCAGCAGCCAAGAGCGCACAGATACGCAGTATTTT. This is translated as CASSQERTDTQYF.